This T cell receptor beta chain was documented in a study of blood T cell repertoires in COVID-19. Study-wide background: Samples taken during acute and convalescent COVID-19 were collected in the United States, Italy and Spain. Nucleic acid was either cDNA or gDNA, and it came from T cells, B-cell-depleted T cells, or PBMCs.

The germline gives CDR1 SGHAT, CDR2 FQNNGV. This CDR3 region has 14 residues. Deletions cut 5 bases from V and 5 bases from J, with 10 bases between. Authors' methods: Reference gene primer amplification in the assay estimated nucleated cell counts. Profiling relied on immunoSEQ multiplex PCR, and the TCRdb table lists in-frame clones only, not all of them. D and trimming were read from the DNA, whereas the V and J calls and clone size are those reported in that table. Of more than 200,000 clones listed, 90% are singletons. The sequence was obtained from a man in his thirties or forties with COVID-19, enrolled during active disease. This chain links TRBV11-2 with TRBJ1-6, with D maybe TRBD1 (5 bases). The sequenced sample was peripheral blood. The CDR3 DNA reads as TGTGCCAGCAGCCGGACAAGGAATAATTCACCCCTCCACTTT. This gives the protein CASSRTRNNSPLHF.